This TCR beta chain was obtained from a study of T cells in Graves' hyperthyroidism and ophthalmopathy. RNA transcripts gave rise to amplified TCR beta CDR3 regions. Using the HTBI primer set, a first-round RT-PCR was run on the TCR CDR3. TCRdb called the multiplex PCR reads again in MiXCR, with one record for every CDR3 protein. The data contain roughly 500,000 distinct CDR3 sequences, around 50% of them singletons. This clonotype showed up just a few times. The target antigen is unknown. Whole-study results and caveats: The model identified upcoming ophthalmopathy a median about 6.5 months ahead of onset. Ophthalmopathy was distinguished from stable hyperthyroidism by 13 V-J signatures. The blood repertoire included most of the expanded thyroid clonotypes above 0.001.

Patients showing uncontrolled infection, other autoimmune disease, pregnancy or lactation were ineligible. Per germline, CDR1 SGHTA and CDR2 FQGNSA. The junction had 3 bases not matched to a gene; V was cut back by 5 bases and J by 9 bases. The CDR3 has 11 residues. The sequencing input was peripheral blood or thyroid tissue (not recorded which). This TCR came from an adult woman with Graves' disease, either hyperthyroidism or ophthalmopathy (not recorded which). The chain has TRBV7-2 and TRBJ2-7, with 8 bases lining up with TRBD1. CDR3 DNA sequence: TGTGCCAGCAGCGACACAGGGGGGCAGTACTTC. It yields the protein CASSDTGGQYF.